The entry below describes one TCR beta chain. The sample is drawn from a study of CD8 T cells in Susac syndrome. Sequencing of TCR beta drew on CD8+ and CD4+ T cells from blood. The multiple sclerosis controls, all treatment-naive patients, had relapsing-remitting disease that was stable or active. TEMRA cells were enriched by FACS, while CD8+ and CD4+ T cells were obtained through a negative isolation that was performed magnetically. Random hexamers were used to reverse transcribe the RNA input (roughly 0.5 to 1 ug). Across 54 Vbeta and 13 Jbeta, immunoSEQ multiplex PCR amplified TCR beta CDR3. TCRdb used MiXCR to reprocess the immunoSEQ multiplex PCR reads, holding one entry per CDR3 protein. The sample lists 200,000 to 250,000 distinct CDR3 sequences; 93% were seen once. The length of the CDR3 is 16 residues. V shed 1 base and J shed 0 bases, with 9 bases lying between them. The germline gives CDR1 SEHNR, CDR2 FQNEAQ (reference sequence).

The rearrangement links TRBV7-9 to TRBJ1-4; D possibly corresponds to TRBD1 (6 bases). The sequencing input was CD4+ T cells from PBMCs. This receptor was obtained from a human donor with multiple sclerosis. The CDR3 here is CASSLGTVATNEKLFF. In DNA form, the CDR3 reads TGTGCCAGCAGCTTAGGGACAGTTGCAACTAATGAAAAACTGTTTTTT.